This T cell receptor (beta chain) emerged from a study of blood T cell repertoires in COVID-19. In the study overall: Collection of acute and convalescent COVID-19 samples took place in the United States, Italy and Spain. Nucleic acid was either cDNA or gDNA, and it came from T cells, B-cell-depleted T cells, or PBMCs.

Per the original methods: Nucleated cell counts were estimated from reference gene primer amplification. Measured with immunoSEQ multiplex PCR; TCRdb has only the in-frame clones, and not every one. That table supplies the V and J calls and clone size; D and trimming were determined from the DNA. Altogether 25,000 or so clones are present, 80% to 90% being singletons, with the ten largest covering roughly 22%. This CDR3 contains 16 residues. The germline V gene has CDR1 MRHNA and CDR2 SNTAGT. Losses at the gene ends were 4 bases for V and 3 bases for J; bases not matched to a gene: 7. This TCR derives from a man between 65 and 85 years old in a cohort sampled during active COVID-19. The V call is TRBV6-4, the J call TRBJ2-2; 8 nucleotides align to TRBD2. Sample: peripheral blood. The DNA for the CDR3 is TGTGCCAGCAGTGCACCAGCGGGAGATGACACCGGGGAGCTGTTTTTT. It encodes CASSAPAGDDTGELFF.